This TCR beta chain stems from a study of technical replicates of blood from a few donors. Germline V lookup: CDR1 LNHDA, CDR2 SQIVND (reference sequence). Trimming shortened V by 7 bases and J by 5 bases, and 17 bases separated the two germline ends. This CDR3 is built from 14 residues. Method: immunoSEQ multiplex PCR; TCRdb's copy keeps in-frame clones and lacks some. This table has some 70,000 clones, about 97% appearing once. The sequencing input was T cells isolated from PBMCs. This sequence joins TRBV19 and TRBJ1-1; D is uncertain. This TCR was sampled from a human donor in good health. This chain's CDR3 is CASTLAGGQTEAFF. DNA of the CDR3: TGTGCCAGTACCCTAGCCGGAGGGCAGACTGAAGCTTTCTTT.